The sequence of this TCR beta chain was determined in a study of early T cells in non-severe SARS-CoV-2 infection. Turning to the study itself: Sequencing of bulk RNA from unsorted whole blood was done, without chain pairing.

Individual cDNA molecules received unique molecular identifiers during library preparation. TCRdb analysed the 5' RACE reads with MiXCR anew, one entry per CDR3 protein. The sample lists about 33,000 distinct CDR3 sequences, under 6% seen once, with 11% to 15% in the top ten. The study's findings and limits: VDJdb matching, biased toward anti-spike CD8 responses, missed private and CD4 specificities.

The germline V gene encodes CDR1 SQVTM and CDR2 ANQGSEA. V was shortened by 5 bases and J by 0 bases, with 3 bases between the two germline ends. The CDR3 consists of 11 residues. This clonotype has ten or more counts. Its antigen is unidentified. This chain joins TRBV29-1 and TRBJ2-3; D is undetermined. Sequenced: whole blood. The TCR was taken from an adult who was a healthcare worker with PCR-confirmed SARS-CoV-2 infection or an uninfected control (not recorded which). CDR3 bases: TGCAGCGTTCGGAGCACAGATACGCAGTATTTT. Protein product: CSVRSTDTQYF.